The sequence of this T cell receptor beta chain was determined in a study of control samples from healthy donors and cancer patients. CDR3 length equals 15 residues. The trim removed 3 bases at V and 4 bases at J, leaving 5 bases unmatched. Germline loops: CDR1 SGHTS, CDR2 YDEGEE. TCRdb's table, derived via immunoSEQ multiplex PCR, lists solely in-frame clones and lacks some. The top ten clones hold about 3.6% of a sample with roughly 120,000 clones, over 85% of them seen once. The clonotype was recovered from a man aged 30 to 45 in good health. What was sequenced was blood. The chain joins TRBV5-8 to TRBJ1-4; 8 bases align to TRBD1. The CDR3 DNA follows: TGTGCCAGCAGCTCAGACAGGGGAATTAATGAAAAACTGTTTTTT. Its protein is CASSSDRGINEKLFF.